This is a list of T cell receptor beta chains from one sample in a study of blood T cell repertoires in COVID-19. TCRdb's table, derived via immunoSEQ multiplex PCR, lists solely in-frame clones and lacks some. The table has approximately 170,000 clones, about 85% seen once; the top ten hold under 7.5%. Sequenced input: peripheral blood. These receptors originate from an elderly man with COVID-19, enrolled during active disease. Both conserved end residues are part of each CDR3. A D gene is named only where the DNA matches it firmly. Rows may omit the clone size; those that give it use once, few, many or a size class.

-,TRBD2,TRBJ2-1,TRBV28,TGTGCCAGCAGTCGGGGGGGTATCAATGAGCAGTTCTTC,CASSRGGINEQFF
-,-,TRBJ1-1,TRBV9,TGTGCCAGCAGCGGCTTGACCGGGGGAGATCAAGCTTTCTTT,CASSGLTGGDQAFF
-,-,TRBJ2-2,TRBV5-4,TGTGCCAGCAACCCAATTCCAGGGGCCTTGAACCCCGGGGAGCTGTTTTTT,CASNPIPGALNPGELFF
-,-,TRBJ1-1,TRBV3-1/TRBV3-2,TGTGCCAGCAGCCAAGGGCAGAACACTGAAGCTTTCTTT,CASSQGQNTEAFF
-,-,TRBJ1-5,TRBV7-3,TGTGCCAGCAGCACACGGACACATCGGAATCAGCCCCAGCATTTT,CASSTRTHRNQPQHF
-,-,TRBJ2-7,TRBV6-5,TGTGCCAGCAGTTACAGGCAGGGCTACGAGCAGTACTTC,CASSYRQGYEQYF
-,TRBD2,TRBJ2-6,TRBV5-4,TGTGCCAGCAGCTTGGGCGCGGGCGGGGGGACCTCTGGGGCCAACGTCCTGACTTTC,CASSLGAGGGTSGANVLTF
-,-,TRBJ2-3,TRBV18,TGTGCCAGCTCACCACAGGGGATGGGCACAGATACGCAGTATTTT,CASSPQGMGTDTQYF
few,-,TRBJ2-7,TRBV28,TGTGCCAGCAGCCTATGGATAACGGGGGCCTACGAGCAGTACTTC,CASSLWITGAYEQYF
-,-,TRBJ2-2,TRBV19,TGTGCCAGTAGGGCTAGCGCGAACACCGGGGAGCTGTTTTTT,CASRASANTGELFF
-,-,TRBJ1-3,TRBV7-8,TGTGCCAGCAGCCGAAGAGTGATCTCTGGAAACACCATATATTTT,CASSRRVISGNTIYF
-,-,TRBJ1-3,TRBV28,TGTGCCAGCAGCCTCCACTTAGGGGCTGGAAACACCATATATTTT,CASSLHLGAGNTIYF
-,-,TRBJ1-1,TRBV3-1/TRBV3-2,TGTGCCAGCAGCCAGAGGCTAACTGAAGCTTTCTTT,CASSQRLTEAFF
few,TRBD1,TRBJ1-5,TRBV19,TGTGCCAGTAGTATGGGGACAGGATGGCGGCAGCCCCAGCATTTT,CASSMGTGWRQPQHF
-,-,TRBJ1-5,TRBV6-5,TGTGCCAGCAATGGAGGGGCAGCCAGAAATCAGCCCCAGCATTTT,CASNGGAARNQPQHF
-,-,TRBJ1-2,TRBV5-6,TGTGCCAGCAGCTTGGGGGGCGATGGCTACACCTTC,CASSLGGDGYTF
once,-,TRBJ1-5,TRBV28,TGTGCCAGCAGGAACCAGGGGTCGGGCAATCAGCCCCAGCATTTT,CASRNQGSGNQPQHF
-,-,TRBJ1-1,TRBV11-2,TGTGCCAGCAGCTTAGAAAGACACCCGAACACTGAAGCTTTCTTT,CASSLERHPNTEAFF
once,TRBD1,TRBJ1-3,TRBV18,TGTGCCAGCTCACCGACGACAGGGGGCGGAAACACCATATATTTT,CASSPTTGGGNTIYF
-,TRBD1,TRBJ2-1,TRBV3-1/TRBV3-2,TGTGCCAGCAGCCAGTGGGGACAGAACAATGAGCAGTTCTTC,CASSQWGQNNEQFF
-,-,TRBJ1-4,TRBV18,TGTGCCAGCTCACGTGGGGGCGGAGAAAAACTGTTTTTT,CASSRGGGEKLFF
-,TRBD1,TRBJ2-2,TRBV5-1,TGCGCCAGCAGCTCCGGGACAGGGGGAACCGGGGAGCTGTTTTTT,CASSSGTGGTGELFF
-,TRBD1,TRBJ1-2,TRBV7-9,TGTGCCAGCAGCTCCCCAGGGACAGGGACCAACTATGGCTACACCTTC,CASSSPGTGTNYGYTF